This T cell receptor (beta chain) emerged from a study of blood T cell repertoires in COVID-19. J gave up 6 bases and V 6 bases, and 13 bases lay outside the gene matches. This CDR3 has 15 residues. Germline-derived CDR1 and CDR2 are MDHEN and SYDVKM. Participants came from roughly 24 US areas, aged roughly 18 to 95 years. Recovered Cohort 3 donors showed two negative PCRs, clearance, or symptom resolution. The repertoire was sequenced with immunoSEQ multiplex PCR; TCRdb's copy has only in-frame clones and lacks some. Of some 390,000 clones listed, around 92% are singletons. The sequence was collected from a woman aged 25 to 39 who had recovered from COVID-19. Sequenced: PBMCs or T cells enriched from blood (not recorded which). The rearrangement joins TRBV28 to TRBJ1-2, with 7 bases that match TRBD1. Here the CDR3 reads CASRKTGIRVDGYTF. CDR3 DNA sequence: TGTGCCAGCAGGAAGACAGGGATAAGGGTTGATGGCTACACCTTC.